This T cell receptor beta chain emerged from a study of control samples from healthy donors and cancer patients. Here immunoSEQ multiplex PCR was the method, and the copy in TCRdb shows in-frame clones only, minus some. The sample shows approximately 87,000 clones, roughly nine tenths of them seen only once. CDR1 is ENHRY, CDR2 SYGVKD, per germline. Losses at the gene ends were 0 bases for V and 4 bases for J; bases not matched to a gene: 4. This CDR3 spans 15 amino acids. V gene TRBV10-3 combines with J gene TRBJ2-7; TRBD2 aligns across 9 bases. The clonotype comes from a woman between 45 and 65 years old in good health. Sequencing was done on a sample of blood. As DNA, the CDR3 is TGTGCCATCAGTGAGTCGCAGGGACTAGCTTACGAGCAGTACTTC. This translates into CAISESQGLAYEQYF.